These T cell receptor beta chains were read from a single sample in a study of OX40 agonist ivuxolimab in advanced cancers. Assay: immunoSEQ multiplex PCR; the TCRdb copy retains only in-frame clones and omits some. The sample has about 54,000 clones, roughly nine tenths seen once; the top ten hold around 12%. Source: CD4+ or CD8+ T cells sorted from blood, taken in a trial of the OX40 agonist ivuxolimab. The receptor source for this set is an adult with an advanced solid tumor such as melanoma, head and neck, liver or kidney cancer. The CDR3 runs from the conserved cysteine through the conserved F or W.

v_gene | CDR3aa
TRBV27 | CASSFYGRPYYEQYF
TRBV28 | CASRPSTWTGTVTGKLTDTQYF
TRBV28 | CASGSSYNEQFF
TRBV5-1 | CASSLGTGGSGYEQYF
TRBV7-9 | CASSFGDARNTEAFF
TRBV9 | CASSVDLRERQYF
TRBV4-1 | CASSHDRGLDNTEAFF
TRBV7-9 | CASSLEGTNTEAFF
TRBV4-1 | CASSQDRYGGDRDTQYF
TRBV7-9 | CASSYSNSPLHF
TRBV7-9 | CASSLAGTVYGYTF
TRBV6-5 | CASSHWDPEIGELFF
TRBV5-8 | CASSLRGSTKIRYF
TRBV19 | CASSPGGGYTF
TRBV27 | CASSPRQYNEQFF
TRBV5-1 | CASSQTTGSYNEQFF
TRBV5-1 | CASSLPGASYNEQFF
TRBV11-2 | CASNLLAGVGLRELFF
TRBV27 | CASSPDPGRGRRGYTF
TRBV7-3 | CASSPEWTDQETQYF
TRBV11-2 | CASSMRVTGELFF
TRBV2 | CASSEGNAQNEQFF
TRBV7-7 | CASSLGVDGELFF
TRBV5-4 | CASSLKSSYEQYF
TRBV28 | CASSLPGGITNEKLFF
TRBV5-1 | CASRAEKRESHEQYF
TRBV28 | CASTEGSTVQTYGYTF
TRBV5-1 | CASSSRRDRDLYEQYF
TRBV14 | CASSPRGGRTGELFF
TRBV5-1 | CASSLSPHGEKLFF
TRBV10-2 | CASSVTTDGNTIYF
TRBV5-6 | CASSLVVTGELFF
TRBV10-3 | CAISDEYNSPLHF
TRBV7-6 | CASSQGPGEKLFF
TRBV5-1 | CASSEPAEETQYF
TRBV6-1 | CATEQGYSNQPQHF
TRBV28 | CASSPGSTDTQYF
TRBV19 | CASSIFRLAGVEQFF
TRBV11-2 | CASSPLVDSGGEKLFF
TRBV10-3 | CAISGSGQITGLNTEAFF
TRBV5-6 | CASSFEGLGYNEQFF